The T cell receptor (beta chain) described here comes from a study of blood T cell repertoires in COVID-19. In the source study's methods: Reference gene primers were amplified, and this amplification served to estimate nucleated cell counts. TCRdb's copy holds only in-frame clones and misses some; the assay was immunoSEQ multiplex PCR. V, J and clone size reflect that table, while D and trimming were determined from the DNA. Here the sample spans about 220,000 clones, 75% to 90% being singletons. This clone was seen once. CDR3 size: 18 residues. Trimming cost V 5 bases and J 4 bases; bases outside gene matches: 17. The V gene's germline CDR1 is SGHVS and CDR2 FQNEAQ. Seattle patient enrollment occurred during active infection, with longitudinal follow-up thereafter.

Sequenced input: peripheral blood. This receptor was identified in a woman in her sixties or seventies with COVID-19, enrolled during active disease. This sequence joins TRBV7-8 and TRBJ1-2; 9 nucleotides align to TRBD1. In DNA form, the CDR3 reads TGTGCCAGCAGCCGAGCGGACAGGGGACTCGCTTCAAGCTATGGCTACACCTTC. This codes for CASSRADRGLASSYGYTF.